Listed below are T cell receptor beta chains from one sample, sequenced in a study of blood T cells in healthy people across ages. TCRdb reprocessed the 5' RACE reads with MiXCR, giving one entry per CDR3 protein. This sample carries 600,000 to 900,000 distinct CDR3 sequences, about 26% of them seen once, and the ten largest clones take 3%. This same sample was also taken into another study, of T cells of mothers and their children.

The sequenced material came from blood. The receptor source for this set is a boy younger than 18 in good health. The CDR3 runs from the conserved cysteine through the conserved F or W. A D gene is named only where the DNA matches it firmly. Clone size is shown for a subset of rows, as once, few, many or a class of expanded clone.

CDR3 length | J gene | clone size | D gene | V gene | CDR3 DNA | CDR3 protein
16 | TRBJ1-2 | many | . | TRBV6-6 | TGTGCCAGCAGGACCCTCCGCCAGGGAGCTAACTATGGCTACACCTTC | CASRTLRQGANYGYTF
14 | TRBJ1-2 | few | . | TRBV29-1 | TGCAGCGCCGAAGCCGGGTACAGCCCTAGGGGCTACACCTTC | CSAEAGYSPRGYTF
16 | TRBJ2-3 | . | TRBD2 | TRBV9 | TGTGCCAGCAGCCCCCAGATTAGCGGGGGGTTAGATACGCAGTATTTT | CASSPQISGGLDTQYF
13 | TRBJ2-1 | few | TRBD1 | TRBV29-1 | TGCAGCGTGGCTAGACAGGGAAACAATGAGCAGTTCTTC | CSVARQGNNEQFF
14 | TRBJ1-6 | . | . | TRBV20-1 | TGCAGTGCTTCAACGCAGGGTTATAATTCACCCCTCCACTTT | CSASTQGYNSPLHF
14 | TRBJ2-2 | . | . | TRBV5-1 | TGCGCCAGCAGCTTGGCACTAGCTACCGGGGAGCTGTTTTTT | CASSLALATGELFF
15 | TRBJ1-2 | few | . | TRBV5-1 | TGCGCCAGCCGGTGGGCCGTTGAAGCTAACTATGGCTACACCTTC | CASRWAVEANYGYTF
15 | TRBJ2-3 | few | . | TRBV5-5 | TGTGCCAGCAGCCTCCGCGGAGCACGCACAGATACGCAGTATTTT | CASSLRGARTDTQYF
13 | TRBJ2-5 | few | TRBD1 | TRBV12-3/TRBV12-4 | TGTGCCAGCACCCTCAGGGGGCGGGAGACCCAGTACTTC | CASTLRGRETQYF
14 | TRBJ2-1 | few | TRBD2 | TRBV7-2 | TGTGCCAGCAGCCCGGGACTAGGGTACAATGAGCAGTTCTTC | CASSPGLGYNEQFF
18 | TRBJ2-7 | . | TRBD1 | TRBV24-1 | TGTGCCACCAGTGCCACAACAATCCGACAGGGCGGCTCTGGCGAGCAGTACTTC | CATSATTIRQGGSGEQYF
15 | TRBJ1-3 | . | . | TRBV4-2 | TGTGCCAGCAGCCAAGGGGACACGGTTGGAAACACCATATATTTT | CASSQGDTVGNTIYF
15 | TRBJ1-3 | few | TRBD1 | TRBV9 | TGTGCCAGCAGCATCGGACAGGGAAGAGGAAACACCATATATTTT | CASSIGQGRGNTIYF
14 | TRBJ1-3 | . | . | TRBV10-3 | TGTGCCATCGGCTGGGGGGGAGCAGGAAACACCATATATTTT | CAIGWGGAGNTIYF
17 | TRBJ2-1 | few | . | TRBV11-2 | TGTGCCAGCAACTTAGCGCTAGGTGGGGGAGCCTACAATGAGCAGCTCTTC | CASNLALGGGAYNEQLF
15 | TRBJ2-4 | few | . | TRBV10-3 | TGTGCCATCAGTGGGTCGGTCGGTGCCAAAAACATTCAGTACTTC | CAISGSVGAKNIQYF
16 | TRBJ2-7 | . | TRBD2 | TRBV4-1 | TGCGCCGGCAGCCAAATACCGGGACTAGCGTATTACGAGCAGTACTTC | CAGSQIPGLAYYEQYF
15 | TRBJ2-1 | few | . | TRBV12-3/TRBV12-4 | TGTGCCAGCACCCCGGTGGGGGCAGGATACAATGAGCAGTTCTTC | CASTPVGAGYNEQFF
12 | TRBJ1-4 | . | . | TRBV12-3/TRBV12-4 | TGTGCCAGCAGTTTCTCGGTTGAAAAACTGTTTTTT | CASSFSVEKLFF
14 | TRBJ1-5 | few | . | TRBV20-1 | TGCAGTGCTAGAATAGGTTATAGCAATCAGCCCCAGCATTTT | CSARIGYSNQPQHF
14 | TRBJ1-4 | . | . | TRBV4-2 | TGTGCCAGCAGCCCCGGGACCAGTAATGAAAAACTGTTTTTT | CASSPGTSNEKLFF
12 | TRBJ2-2 | . | . | TRBV30 | TGTGCCTGGAGCGACAGCCCCGGGGAGCTGTTTTTT | CAWSDSPGELFF
15 | TRBJ2-5 | . | TRBD1 | TRBV7-9 | TGTGCCAGCAGCCCCCTGGGGGGACAGGGGTGGGAGCAGTACTTC | CASSPLGGQGWEQYF
16 | TRBJ2-2 | few | . | TRBV20-1 | TGCAGTGCTACGGGACTCAAAGGACTGAACACCGGGGAGCTGTTTTTT | CSATGLKGLNTGELFF
16 | TRBJ2-1 | . | . | TRBV7-3 | TGTGCCAGCAGCTTATCAGGCAGGGAAAGTTACAATGAGCAGTTCTTC | CASSLSGRESYNEQFF
15 | TRBJ1-4 | few | . | TRBV6-5 | TGTGCCAGCAGTTACTCGACACGGGGTGGTGAAAAACTGTTTTTT | CASSYSTRGGEKLFF
13 | TRBJ1-2 | few | TRBD1 | TRBV29-1 | TGCAGCGCTATCACAAAACAGGGGTCAGGCTACACCTTC | CSAITKQGSGYTF
15 | TRBJ2-2 | . | . | TRBV10-3 | TGTGCCATCAGTGAGGTTGGGGGCCCCACCGGGGAGCTGTTTTTT | CAISEVGGPTGELFF
15 | TRBJ2-1 | few | . | TRBV15 | TGTGCCACCAGCCCTAATACCGACAGGCACAATGAGCAGTTCTTC | CATSPNTDRHNEQFF
17 | TRBJ2-4 | . | TRBD1 | TRBV24-1 | TGTGCCATCCGGACAGGGAAGTATCTCGTCGCCAAAAACATTCAGTACTTC | CAIRTGKYLVAKNIQYF
17 | TRBJ2-2 | few | . | TRBV4-2 | TGTGCCAGCAGCCAAGATCCCTCGGGGCAGAACACCGGGGAGCTGTTTTTT | CASSQDPSGQNTGELFF
12 | TRBJ1-1 | once | . | TRBV5-5 | TGTGCCAGCAGCCCGGGATGGGAGGAAGCTTTCTTT | CASSPGWEEAFF
11 | TRBJ1-1 | . | . | TRBV25-1 | TGTGGCGACGGCATGAACACTGAAGCTTTCTTT | CGDGMNTEAFF
15 | TRBJ2-5 | . | . | TRBV4-2 | TGTGCCAGCAGCCAAGGGTCGGCGGGGAAAGAGACCCAGTACTTC | CASSQGSAGKETQYF
15 | TRBJ2-1 | . | TRBD2 | TRBV18 | TGTGCCAGCTCACCCCCAGCGGGGACCTACAATGAGCAGTTCTTC | CASSPPAGTYNEQFF